The entry below describes one T cell receptor (beta chain). Its target is unknown. The record originates from a study of PD-1 blockade in classical Hodgkin lymphoma. Findings and caveats of the study: Those achieving complete response showed baseline diversity like newly diagnosed patients. According to reports, newly diagnosed patients had lower baseline TCR diversity than healthy donors, and relapsed/refractory patients had lower baseline TCR diversity still. By cycle point C4D1, TCR diversity had risen significantly in CD4+ cells (but not CD8+ cells).

The CDR3 contains 15 residues. The germline gives CDR1 SGHDT, CDR2 YYEEEE. V lost 1 base and J 6 bases, leaving 13 bases between the germline ends. TCRdb's table, derived via immunoSEQ multiplex PCR, lists solely in-frame clones and lacks some. This table holds about 43,000 clones, approximately 70% found once. Relapse after autologous stem cell transplantation occurred in every patient, and brentuximab vedotin exposure varied. Classification of best responses gave complete response, partial response or progressive disease. The material sequenced was peripheral blood mononuclear cells (PBMCs), taken at baseline. The receptor's source is a human donor with classical Hodgkin lymphoma. This chain joins TRBV5-6 and TRBJ2-2; the D gene is possibly TRBD1 (7 bases). CDR3 nucleotides: TGTGCCAGCAGCTTGACAGGGGCGGGGTCCGGGGAGCTGTTTTTT. It encodes CASSLTGAGSGELFF.